The clone carrying this T cell receptor beta chain appeared a few times. Deletions cut 5 bases from V and 7 bases from J, with 11 bases between. Germline loops: CDR1 SEHNR, CDR2 FQNEAQ (reference sequence). The CDR3 is 12 amino acids. This specimen comes from a study of patients and donors after allogeneic stem cell transplantation. TCRdb re-derived calls from the RT-PCR reads in MiXCR, one entry per CDR3 protein. The sample yields about a million distinct CDR3 sequences, about a sixth seen once. The chain is built from TRBV7-9 and TRBJ1-1; possible D gene TRBD1, 5 bases. This sequence was found in a human donor who was either an allogeneic HSCT recipient or a stem cell or donor lymphocyte infusion donor (not recorded which). It is not recorded whose cells these are; they may come from a transplant donor. The sample consisted of blood, either unsorted or a sorted T cell fraction (not recorded which). CDR3 nucleotides: TGTGCCAGCAGCACCCGGACACATGAAGCTTTCTTT. Translating gives CASSTRTHEAFF. Together with reference TRBV7-9 and TRBJ1-1, the CDR3 gives the full variable domain: DTGVSQNPRHKITKRGQNVTFRCDPISEHNRLYWYRQTLGQGPEFLTYFQNEAQLEKSRLLSDRFSAERPKGSFSTLEIQRTEQGDSAMYLCASSTRTHEAFFGQGTRLTVV.